This T cell receptor beta chain was sequenced for a study of tissue T cells after allogeneic stem cell transplantation. Study context: Steroid-refractory graft-versus-host disease after allogeneic hematopoietic cell transplant qualified adults for prospective research-autopsy enrollment.

Sequenced by immunoSEQ multiplex PCR; TCRdb stores in-frame clones only, minus some. The table shows about 42,000 clones, with about nine tenths occurring only once. Worth noting for this clone: A junction boundary mismatches the germline segment, possibly from a read error.

This CDR3 spans 17 amino acids. Germline CDR1 SSHAT, CDR2 FNYEAQ (reference sequence). The TCR sequence derives from a woman aged 35 to 75 who later had graft-versus-host disease after an allogeneic stem cell transplant. V gene TRBV7-7 combines with J gene TRBJ2-1; D possibly uses TRBD1 or TRBD2 (5 bases each). Source: blood, taken before transplantation. The CDR3 loop reads CASSPRSGTAAGNEQFF. The CDR3, as DNA: TGTGCTAGCAGCCCCCGGTCAGGGACGGCCGCTGGGAATGAGCAGTTCTTC.